This note documents a single T cell receptor (beta chain) sequence. V was pared by 8 bases and J by 0 bases, with 19 bases between. Germline V gene sequence: CDR1 GTSNPN, CDR2 SVGIG (reference sequence). The CDR3 runs 15 residues. This sample is drawn from a study of regulatory T cells in long-lasting Graves disease. The sample's time point: newly diagnosed GD, antithyroid drugs for less than 3 months. The TCR library was made from RNA that had been extracted from PBMCs in TRIzol. According to the study, TCR beta libraries were built with iRepertoire HTBI primers and CDR3-region Arm-PCR. TCRdb reanalysed the multiplex PCR reads using MiXCR and keeps one entry per CDR3 protein. The sample includes over 500,000 distinct CDR3 sequences, approximately 15% of them seen just once. Separately, the same data were catalogued under a study of T cells in Graves' hyperthyroidism and ophthalmopathy. That study reports: Diagnostic assessment was based on clinical symptoms, serum thyroxine and TRAb, thyroid ultrasound and orbital computed tomography. Carried out on the TCR CDR3, a first-round RT-PCR used the HTBI primer set.

This TCR was sampled from a woman between 25 and 40 years old with Graves disease. The specimen comprised peripheral blood mononuclear cells (PBMCs), sampled at new diagnosis, from a patient treated with antithyroid drugs. The chain uses TRBV30 and TRBJ1-1; perhaps TRBD1 as D (5 bases). CDR3 residues: CARSMGEGLNTEAFF. The CDR3 bases are TGTGCCCGCAGTATGGGAGAGGGGCTGAACACTGAAGCTTTCTTT.